The rows below give T cell receptor beta chains drawn from one sample of a study of response to subunit inactivated influenza vaccine. TCRdb called the RT-PCR reads again in MiXCR, with one record for every CDR3 protein. The sample carries approximately 520,000 distinct CDR3 sequences, 16% recorded once. This specimen was CD4+ T cells sorted from PBMCs, taken around 25 months after vaccination. The receptors were sampled from a man aged 50-75 years who received an inactivated influenza vaccine. Both conserved end residues are trimmed from each CDR3. Not every row has a clone size; where given, it reads once, few, many or a size class.

size | V | CDR3
- | TRBV9 | ASSVDGRSYEQY
many | TRBV7-2 | ASSRTGGENSPLH
- | TRBV28 | ASSLGGLAGRTDRQY
few | TRBV24-1 | ATSDTTASSYNEQF
- | TRBV27 | ASSLSKPTFQGLTDTQY
- | TRBV7-7 | ASSLGVSGRAKTGELF
- | TRBV20-1 | SARAWTSTEQY
- | TRBV24-1 | ATAAPADTGELF
few | TRBV5-8 | ASSPQGYDTQY
- | TRBV15 | ATSSGDGINEQY
- | TRBV12-3/TRBV12-4 | ASSMGTVLEAF
- | TRBV28 | ASIRDRVQETQY
- | TRBV7-9 | ASSPLYGGWGEQY
- | TRBV29-1 | SVDLAGGGSSTQY